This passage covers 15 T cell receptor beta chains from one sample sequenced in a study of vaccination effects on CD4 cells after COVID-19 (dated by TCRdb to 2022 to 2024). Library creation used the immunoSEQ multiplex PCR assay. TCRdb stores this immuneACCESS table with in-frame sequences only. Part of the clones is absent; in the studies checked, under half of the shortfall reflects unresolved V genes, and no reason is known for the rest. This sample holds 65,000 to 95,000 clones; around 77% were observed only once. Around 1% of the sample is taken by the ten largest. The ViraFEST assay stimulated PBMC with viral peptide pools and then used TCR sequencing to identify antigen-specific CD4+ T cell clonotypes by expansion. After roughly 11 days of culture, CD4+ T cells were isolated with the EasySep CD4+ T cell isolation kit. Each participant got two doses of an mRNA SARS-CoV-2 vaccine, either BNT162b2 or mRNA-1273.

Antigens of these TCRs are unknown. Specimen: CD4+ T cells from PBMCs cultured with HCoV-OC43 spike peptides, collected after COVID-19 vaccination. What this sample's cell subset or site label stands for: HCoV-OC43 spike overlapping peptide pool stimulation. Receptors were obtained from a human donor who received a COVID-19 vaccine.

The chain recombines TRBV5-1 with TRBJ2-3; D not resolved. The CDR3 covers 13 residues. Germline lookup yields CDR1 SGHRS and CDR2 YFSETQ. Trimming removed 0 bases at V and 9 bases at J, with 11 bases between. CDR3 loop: CASSLGATGTQYF. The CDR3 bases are TGCGCCAGCAGCTTGGGAGCCACTGGGACGCAGTATTTT.

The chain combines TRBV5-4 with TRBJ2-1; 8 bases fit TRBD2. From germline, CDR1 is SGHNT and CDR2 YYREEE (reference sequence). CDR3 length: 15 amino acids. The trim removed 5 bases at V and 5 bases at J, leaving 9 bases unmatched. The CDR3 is CASRHHGGAHNEQFF. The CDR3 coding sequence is TGTGCCAGCAGGCACCACGGGGGGGCCCACAATGAGCAGTTCTTC.

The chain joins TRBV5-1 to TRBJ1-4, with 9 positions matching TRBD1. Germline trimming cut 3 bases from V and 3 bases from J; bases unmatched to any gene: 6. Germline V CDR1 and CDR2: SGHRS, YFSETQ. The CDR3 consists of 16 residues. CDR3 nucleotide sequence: TGCGCCAGCAGCTACGGACAGGGGACGGCTAATGAAAAACTGTTTTTT. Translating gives CASSYGQGTANEKLFF. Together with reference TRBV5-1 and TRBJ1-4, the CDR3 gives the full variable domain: KAGVTQTPRYLIKTRGQQVTLSCSPISGHRSVSWYQQTPGQGLQFLFEYFSETQRNKGNFPGRFSGRQFSNSRSEMNVSTLELGDSALYLCASSYGQGTANEKLFFGSGTQLSVL.

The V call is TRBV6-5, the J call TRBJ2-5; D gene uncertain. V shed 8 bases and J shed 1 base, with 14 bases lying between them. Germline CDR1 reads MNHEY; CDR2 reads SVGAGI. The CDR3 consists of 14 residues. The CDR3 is CASSLWGIQETQYF. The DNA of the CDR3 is TGTGCCAGCTCCCTCTGGGGTATCCAAGAGACCCAGTACTTC.

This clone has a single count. CDR3 in amino acids: CASSSPPGTGGFGTQYF. The CDR3 bases are TGTGCCAGCAGCTCGCCCCCCGGGACAGGGGGCTTTGGGACGCAGTATTTT. V and J are TRBV13 and TRBJ2-3; TRBD1 matches 12 bases. CDR3 size: 17 residues. Germline CDR1 PRHDT, CDR2 FYEKMQ (reference sequence). V shed 4 bases and J 9 bases; nucleotides not matched to a gene: 14.

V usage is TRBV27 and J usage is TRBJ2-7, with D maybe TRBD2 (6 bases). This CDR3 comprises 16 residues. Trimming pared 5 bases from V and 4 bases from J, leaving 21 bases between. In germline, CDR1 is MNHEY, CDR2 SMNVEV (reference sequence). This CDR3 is CASSPNPPGEGYEQYV. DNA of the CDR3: TGTGCCAGCAGTCCAAACCCCCCGGGGGAAGGATACGAGCAGTACGTC.

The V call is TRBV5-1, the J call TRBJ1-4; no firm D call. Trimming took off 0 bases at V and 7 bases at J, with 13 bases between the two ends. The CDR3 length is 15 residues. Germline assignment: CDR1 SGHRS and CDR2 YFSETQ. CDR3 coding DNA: TGCGCCAGCAGCTTGGCCGGCCTCGAAACTGAAAAACTGTTTTTT. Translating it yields CASSLAGLETEKLFF.

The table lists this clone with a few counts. The CDR3 coding sequence is TGTGCCAGCAGCTCGGACCTTAACTATGGCTACACCTTC. Its translation is CASSSDLNYGYTF. The chain is built from TRBV7-2 and TRBJ1-2, with D hard to call. The length of the CDR3 is 13 residues. V shed 4 bases and J shed 1 base, with 7 bases lying between them. The germline V gene has CDR1 SGHTA and CDR2 FQGNSA.

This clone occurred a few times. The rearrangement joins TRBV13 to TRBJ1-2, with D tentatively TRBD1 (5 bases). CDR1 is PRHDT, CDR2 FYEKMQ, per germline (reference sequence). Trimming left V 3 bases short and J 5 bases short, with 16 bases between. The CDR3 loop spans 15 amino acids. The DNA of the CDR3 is TGTGCCAGCAGCTTCGGAGGGGCGTCAGGATATGGCTACACCTTC. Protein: CASSFGGASGYGYTF.

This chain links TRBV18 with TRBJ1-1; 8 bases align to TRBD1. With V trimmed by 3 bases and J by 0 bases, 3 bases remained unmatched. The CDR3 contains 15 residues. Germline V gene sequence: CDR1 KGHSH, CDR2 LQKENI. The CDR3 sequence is CASSPRQGMNTEAFF. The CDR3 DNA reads TGTGCCAGCTCACCCCGACAGGGGATGAACACTGAAGCTTTCTTT.

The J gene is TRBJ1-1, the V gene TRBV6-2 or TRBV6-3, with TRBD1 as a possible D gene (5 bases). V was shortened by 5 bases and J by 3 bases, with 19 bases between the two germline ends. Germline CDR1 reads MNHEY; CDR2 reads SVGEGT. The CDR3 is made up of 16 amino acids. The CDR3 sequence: CASSARGVQGDTEAFF. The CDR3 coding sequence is TGTGCCAGCAGTGCCCGTGGCGTCCAAGGGGACACTGAAGCTTTCTTT.

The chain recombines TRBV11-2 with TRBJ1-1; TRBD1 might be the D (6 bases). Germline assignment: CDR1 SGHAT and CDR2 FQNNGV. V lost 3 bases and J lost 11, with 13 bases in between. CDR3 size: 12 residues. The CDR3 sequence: CASSFEGGGAFF. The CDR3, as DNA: TGTGCCAGCAGCTTCGAAGGGGGGGGCGCTTTCTTT. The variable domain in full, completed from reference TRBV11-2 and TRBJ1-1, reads EAGVAQSPRYKIIEKRQSVAFWCNPISGHATLYWYQQILGQGPKLLIQFQNNGVVDDSQLPKDRFSAERLKGVDSTLKIQPAKLEDSAVYLCASSFEGGGAFFGQGTRLTVV.

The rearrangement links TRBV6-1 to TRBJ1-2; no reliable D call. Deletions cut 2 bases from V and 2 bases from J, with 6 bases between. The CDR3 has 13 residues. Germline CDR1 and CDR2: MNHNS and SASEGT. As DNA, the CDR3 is TGTGCCAGCAGTGAACACGGGAACTATGGCTACACCTTC. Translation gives CASSEHGNYGYTF.

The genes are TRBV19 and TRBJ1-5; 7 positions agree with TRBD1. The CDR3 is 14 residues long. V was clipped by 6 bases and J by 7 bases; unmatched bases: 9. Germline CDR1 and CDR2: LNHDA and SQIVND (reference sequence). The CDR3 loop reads CASRLDRVGQPQHF. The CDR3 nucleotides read TGTGCCAGTAGACTCGACAGGGTAGGGCAGCCCCAGCATTTT.

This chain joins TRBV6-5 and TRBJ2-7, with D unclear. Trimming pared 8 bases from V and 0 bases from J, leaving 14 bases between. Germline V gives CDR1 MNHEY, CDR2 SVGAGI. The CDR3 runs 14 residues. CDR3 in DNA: TGTGCCAGCCGTCCGACATTTAGCTCCTACGAGCAGTACGTC. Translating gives CASRPTFSSYEQYV.